This note documents a single T cell receptor (beta chain) sequence. Its antigen is not known. This sample is drawn from a study of T cells in Graves' hyperthyroidism and ophthalmopathy. Findings and limits, study-wide: Blood also carried most thyroid clonotypes expanded above 0.001.

Amplified TCR beta CDR3 regions came from RNA transcripts. HTBI primers drove first-round RT-PCR of the TCR CDR3. MiXCR, run by TCRdb on the multiplex PCR reads, gives a single entry per CDR3 protein. The data show around 800,000 distinct CDR3 sequences, around 39% seen once. Patients counted as stable if ophthalmopathy did not develop within 18 months. Germline-derived CDR1 and CDR2 are SQVTM and ANQGSEA. The germline V and J ends were trimmed by 1 base and 0 bases, with 13 bases remaining between them. The CDR3 covers 15 residues. Sequencing was done on a sample of blood. This clonotype originated in a man between 18 and 35 years old with Graves' hyperthyroidism. J is TRBJ2-7 and V is TRBV29-1, with a tentative D call TRBD2 (5 bases). The CDR3 sequence: CSVEGRIGSSYEQYF. The CDR3 coding sequence is TGCAGCGTTGAAGGGAGGATAGGTTCCTCCTACGAGCAGTACTTC.